This entry describes one T cell receptor beta chain. This sample is drawn from a study of T cells in Graves' hyperthyroidism and ophthalmopathy. No ophthalmopathy progression within 18 months constituted stable Graves' hyperthyroidism. RNA transcripts gave rise to amplified TCR beta CDR3 regions. Carried out on the TCR CDR3, a first-round RT-PCR used the HTBI primer set. TCRdb re-analysed the multiplex PCR reads in MiXCR, keeping a single row per CDR3 protein. This table has around 580,000 distinct CDR3 sequences, around 45% appearing once. With 7 bases clipped from V and 6 bases from J, the junction kept 7 bases outside the gene matches. The CDR3 spans 14 residues. Germline V lookup: CDR1 SNHLY, CDR2 FYNNEI.

The V and J genes are TRBV2 and TRBJ2-3, with 10 bases aligning to TRBD1. Sequenced material: peripheral blood or thyroid tissue (not recorded which). This TCR derives from a young woman with Graves' hyperthyroidism. CDR3 protein: CASIRQGASDTQYF. As DNA, the CDR3 is TGTGCCAGCATCAGACAGGGGGCCTCGGATACGCAGTATTTT. Based on the CDR3 plus reference TRBV2 and TRBJ2-3, the full variable domain is EPEVTQTPSHQVTQMGQEVILRCVPISNHLYFYWYRQILGQKVEFLVSFYNNEISEKSEIFDDQFSVERPDGSNFTLKIRSTKLEDSAMYFCASIRQGASDTQYFGPGTRLTVL.